This T cell receptor (beta chain) was documented in a study of blood T cell repertoires in COVID-19. Study-level information: Italy, Spain and the United States were the sources of the convalescent and acute COVID-19 samples. T cells, B-cell-depleted T cells, or PBMCs supplied cDNA or gDNA.

In the study's own analysis: How many nucleated cells were present was estimated from reference gene primer amplification. TCRdb's copy holds only in-frame clones and misses some; the assay was immunoSEQ multiplex PCR. That table furnishes V, J and clone size, whereas the DNA furnished D and trimming. This table holds 200,000 to 250,000 clones, approximately 78% found once. Sequencing was carried out using peripheral blood. This clonotype was sampled from a woman between 18 and 30 years old with acute or convalescent COVID-19.

The CDR3 nucleotides read TGTGCCAGTAGTATAGGAGCGGTTAGCACAGATACGCAGTATTTT. The encoded protein is CASSIGAVSTDTQYF. The rearrangement joins TRBV19 to TRBJ2-3; D perhaps matches TRBD2 (5 bases). Germline CDR1 reads LNHDA; CDR2 reads SQIVND (reference sequence). V lost 1 base, J lost 0 bases, and 8 bases lay in between. The CDR3 length is 15 residues.